Presented here are 15 T cell receptor beta chains from one specimen sequenced in a study of tumor-infiltrating lymphocytes in glioblastoma multiforme. Three nested ARM-PCR rounds with V-beta and C-beta primers built TCRB libraries. TCRdb reprocessed the multiplex PCR reads with MiXCR, giving one entry per CDR3 protein. The sample lists about 12,000 distinct CDR3 sequences; around 60% were seen once. Sequenced material: brain tumor tissue. All receptors come from a male donor with glioblastoma.

As concerns this clonotype: Compared with germline, one end of the junction differs, possibly owing to a read error. CDR3 nucleotide sequence: TGTGCCAGCAGCCAACAGGACGCAACTGAGGCTTTCTTT. Translating gives CASSQQDATEAFF. The chain joins TRBV11-2 to TRBJ1-1, with a possible D match to TRBD1 (5 bases). The CDR3 runs to 13 residues. Germline loops: CDR1 SGHAT, CDR2 FQNNGV.

This clonotype is labeled as medium-sized (0.01 to 0.1%). This sequence joins TRBV29-1 and TRBJ1-2, with 10 positions matching TRBD1. Germline CDR1 reads SQVTM; CDR2 reads ANQGSEA. The junction had 7 bases not matched to a gene; V was cut back by 4 bases and J by 5 bases. The CDR3 contains 14 residues. CDR3 region: CSVGPGQGRYGYTF. The CDR3 nucleotides read TGCAGCGTTGGCCCGGGACAGGGGAGGTATGGCTACACCTTC.

This chain joins TRBV6-5 and TRBJ2-7, with a possible D match to TRBD1 (6 bases). Germline assignment: CDR1 MNHEY and CDR2 SVGAGI. The CDR3 contains 16 residues. V was trimmed by 6 bases and J by 3 bases, leaving 21 bases between them. The CDR3 is CASRTPRLAGDYEQYF. The CDR3 DNA follows: TGTGCCAGCAGAACCCCGAGGCTGGCAGGGGACTACGAGCAGTACTTC.

The rearrangement joins TRBV11-2 to TRBJ2-5; TRBD1 is a possible D gene (6 bases). CDR1 and CDR2 from the germline V gene are SGHAT and FQNNGV. The CDR3 runs 14 residues. V was cut by 2 bases and J by 4 bases, with 11 bases left in between. The chain's CDR3 is CASSLMTGGETQYF. In DNA form, the CDR3 reads TGTGCCAGCAGCTTAATGACAGGCGGAGAGACCCAGTACTTC.

This clonotype was seen only a few times. The gene calls are TRBV4-3 and TRBJ1-4; D is ambiguous. The CDR3 spans 15 residues. CDR1 is LGHNA, CDR2 YSLEER, per germline. V lost 3 bases and J lost 4, with 12 bases in between. This chain's CDR3 is CASSHSTASNEKLFF. The CDR3 DNA reads as TGCGCCAGCAGCCATTCAACAGCGAGTAATGAAAAACTGTTTTTT.

Concerning this clonotype: A much larger clone is a single base away; this may be a read error. The rearrangement joins TRBV10-2 to TRBJ1-1; tentatively, D is TRBD1 (5 bases). Germline lookup yields CDR1 WSHSY and CDR2 SAAADI. V gave up 7 bases and J gave up 4 bases, with 19 bases separating them. This CDR3 has 15 residues. In DNA form, the CDR3 reads TGCGCCAGCACGATGGCAAGGGGCGAAAGCACTGAAGCTTTCTTT. It is translated as CASTMARGESTEAFF.

A note on this clonotype: This CDR3 is missing its conserved last phenylalanine or tryptophan, likely due to a read error. DNA for the CDR3: TGCAGTGCTTATCCGGCTAGCTGGGTAGCAGATACGCAGTATTCT. Translating gives CSAYPASWVADTQYS. The chain has TRBV20-1 and TRBJ2-3; D possibly corresponds to TRBD2 (5 bases). The length of the CDR3 is 15 residues. V was shortened by 5 bases and J by 4 bases, with 19 bases between the two germline ends. Germline V lookup: CDR1 DFQATT, CDR2 SNEGSKA (reference sequence).

This clonotype was observed a handful of times. This is likely a read error, given that the CDR3 carries no conserved phenylalanine or tryptophan at its end. The chain has TRBV11-1 and TRBJ2-1; a possible D gene is TRBD2 (6 bases). Germline values: CDR1 SGHAT, CDR2 FQDESV (reference sequence). The V end lost 4 bases, the J end lost 8 bases, and 18 bases lay between the germline ends. CDR3 length: 15 amino acids. The CDR3 sequence is CASSSRLDLRDEQFL. DNA of the CDR3: TGTGCCAGCAGCTCCAGACTAGACCTAAGGGATGAGCAGTTCCTC.

The chain couples TRBV5-4 to TRBJ1-2; D may be TRBD1 (6 bases). Germline-derived CDR1 and CDR2 are SGHNT and YYREEE (reference sequence). The CDR3 is 14 amino acids. V was shortened by 4 bases and J by 8 bases, with 18 bases between the two germline ends. In DNA, the CDR3 is TGTGCCAGCAGCACCCCGACCCAGGGACAAGGCTACACCTTC. Protein: CASSTPTQGQGYTF.

The V and J genes are TRBV28 and TRBJ2-1; a weak D match, TRBD2 (5 bases). Between the trimmed V and J ends, which lost 3 bases and 2 bases, there was a span of 20 bases. Germline V gene data show CDR1 as MDHEN and CDR2 as SYDVKM. This CDR3 has 18 amino acids. CDR3 sequence reads: CASSFSGSGDTAYNEQFF. The CDR3 DNA reads TGTGCCAGCAGTTTTTCGGGGTCCGGCGACACGGCCTACAATGAGCAGTTCTTC. The complete variable domain, with remaining parts taken from reference TRBV28 and TRBJ2-1, reads DVKVTQSSRYLVKRTGEKVFLECVQDMDHENMFWYRQDPGLGLRLIYFSYDVKMKEKGDIPEGYSVSREKKERFSLILESASTNQTSMYLCASSFSGSGDTAYNEQFFGPGTRLTVL.

This clonotype was seen ten or more times. The gene calls are TRBV30 and TRBJ2-7; D gene uncertain. Germline values: CDR1 GTSNPN, CDR2 SVGIG (reference sequence). V lost 0 bases, J lost 5 bases, and 8 bases lay in between. This CDR3 is built from 12 residues. The DNA for the CDR3 is TGTGCCTGGAGTGTTTTGAGGAACGAGCAGTACTTC. Translation gives CAWSVLRNEQYF.

This clonotype was detected once. This chain links TRBV6-5 with TRBJ2-1; D gene unclear. Per the germline V gene, CDR1 is MNHEY and CDR2 is SVGAGI. The V and J ends lost 0 bases and 8 bases respectively, with 8 bases between them. CDR3 length: 13 amino acids. CDR3 residues: CASSYSRRDEQFF. The CDR3, as DNA: TGTGCCAGCAGTTACTCGAGAAGGGATGAGCAGTTCTTC.

This clonotype showed up just once. In this CDR3 the conserved last residue, phenylalanine or tryptophan, is missing, so a read error is likely. The DNA is omitted, as the CDR3 cannot be located on it reliably, and the CDR3 follows TCRdb's listing. The rearrangement joins TRBV29-1 to TRBJ1-1. CDR1 and CDR2 from the germline V gene are SQVTM and ANQGSEA. The CDR3 adds up to 11 amino acids, both ends counted. CDR3: CSAEEGPGTFH.

Concerning this clonotype itself: Because the CDR3 is missing its conserved closing phenylalanine or tryptophan, this is likely a read error. V and J are TRBV11-2 and TRBJ2-1, with D possibly being TRBD2 (6 bases). Germline V CDR1 and CDR2: SGHAT, FQNNGV. CDR3 length equals 16 residues. CDR3 region: CASSLGSPSVHNEQFS. The CDR3 DNA is TGCGCCAGCAGCTTAGGCTCCCCTAGCGTGCACAATGAGCAGTTCTCC.

Comments on this clonotype: The germline gene is not matched at one end of the junction; a read error may be the cause. The chain combines TRBV11-2 with TRBJ2-1; D could derive from TRBD1 or TRBD2 (6 bases each). Germline lookup yields CDR1 SGHAT and CDR2 FQNNGV. The CDR3 covers 13 residues. The CDR3 spells CASSLDRGDEEFF. In DNA, the CDR3 is TGTGCTAGCAGCTTAGATAGGGGGGATGAGGAGTTCTTT.